These 2 T cell receptor beta chains originate from one sample sequenced in a study of T-cell reconstitution after alpha-beta-depleted transplantation in children. Unique molecular identifiers were incorporated into the prepared TCRbeta library. Using its own MiXCR run on the PCR reads, TCRdb lists one record per CDR3 protein. This sample has over 400,000 distinct CDR3 sequences, with under 15% found just once. This specimen consisted of PBMCs from the stem cell graft donor, obtained from the stem cell graft. The receptors shown here come from a human donor who donated a stem cell graft to a child with combined immunodeficiency.

The sample holds many counts of this clonotype. The V and J genes are TRBV20-1 and TRBJ2-1; 12 bases are shared with TRBD2. The ends lost 4 bases at V and 7 bases at J; junction bases unmatched: 5. CDR1 is DFQATT and CDR2 is SNEGSKA in the germline V gene (reference sequence). The CDR3 covers 14 residues. This CDR3 reads CSAITSGRRNEQFF. The DNA for the CDR3 is TGCAGTGCTATAACTAGCGGGAGGAGGAATGAGCAGTTCTTC.

This clonotype was counted a few times. This sequence joins TRBV6-1 and TRBJ1-2; TRBD1 aligns across 11 bases. V lost 7 bases and J lost 7; bases outside the gene matches: 8. The CDR3 totals 14 residues. Germline V gene sequence: CDR1 MNHNS, CDR2 SASEGT. CDR3 in amino acids: CASTWTGGKSGYTF. CDR3 DNA sequence: TGTGCCAGCACCTGGACAGGGGGCAAGTCTGGCTACACCTTC.